These 7 T cell receptor beta chains originate from one sample sequenced in a study of shared clonotypes between healthy human individuals. Naive CD8 cells, CD45RO-negative and positively selected for CCR7, excluded terminally differentiated effector memory CD45RA+ cells. Sequencing was performed with immunoSEQ multiplex PCR; in TCRdb, only in-frame clones are kept and a portion is missing. The sample yields about 550,000 clones, roughly 95% seen once. The material sequenced was naive CD8+ T cells sorted from blood. Receptors were obtained from a young woman in good health.

The chain has TRBV7-9 and TRBJ2-1, with TRBD2 matching over 12 bases. CDR1 is SEHNR and CDR2 is FQNEAQ in the germline V gene (reference sequence). This CDR3 is built from 17 residues. The J segment lost 7 bases and the V segment lost 5 bases, leaving 12 bases of the junction unmatched. CDR3: CASSTLPSGRAGNEQFF. The CDR3 nucleotides read TGTGCCAGCAGCACTCTTCCTAGCGGGAGGGCCGGGAATGAGCAGTTCTTC.

This clone came up a few times. This chain connects TRBV28 to TRBJ1-5; D remains unclear. The CDR3 length is 12 residues. Germline-derived CDR1 and CDR2 are MDHEN and SYDVKM. V gave up 2 bases and J gave up 4 bases, with 3 bases separating them. The CDR3 reads CASSLVNQPQHF. The CDR3 region has the DNA TGTGCCAGCAGTTTAGTTAATCAGCCCCAGCATTTT.

The chain employs TRBV13 and TRBJ2-1, with 7 bases lining up with TRBD1. CDR1 is PRHDT, CDR2 FYEKMQ, per germline (reference sequence). Trimming took 5 bases from V and 10 from J; bases not matched to a gene: 8. This CDR3 spans 13 amino acids. For the CDR3, the DNA is TGTGCCAGCAGCGGACCAGGGGGAATCGAGCAGTTCTTC. Amino acids: CASSGPGGIEQFF. The full variable domain, completed using reference TRBV13 and TRBJ2-1, is AAGVIQSPRHLIKEKRETATLKCYPIPRHDTVYWYQQGPGQDPQFLISFYEKMQSDKGSIPDRFSAQQFSDYHSELNMSSLELGDSALYFCASSGPGGIEQFFGPGTRLTVL.

V gene TRBV19 combines with J gene TRBJ1-1; D remains unclear. CDR1 and CDR2 from the germline V gene are LNHDA and SQIVND (reference sequence). The CDR3 contains 14 residues. Trimming pared 7 bases from V and 2 bases from J, leaving 14 bases between. The CDR3 is CASTPRVVNTEAFF. For the CDR3, the DNA is TGTGCCAGTACTCCGAGGGTGGTAAACACTGAAGCTTTCTTT.

The chain couples TRBV28 to TRBJ2-1, with 9 nucleotides matching TRBD1. V was pared by 4 bases and J by 4 bases, with 11 bases of the junction left unmatched. CDR1 and CDR2 (germline): MDHEN, SYDVKM. The CDR3 contains 17 residues. The CDR3 nucleotides read TGTGCCAGCAGTTACAACCCCGGACAGGGGTCATACAATGAGCAGTTCTTC. Its translation: CASSYNPGQGSYNEQFF. Using reference TRBV28 and TRBJ2-1 for the parts outside the CDR3, the full variable domain is DVKVTQSSRYLVKRTGEKVFLECVQDMDHENMFWYRQDPGLGLRLIYFSYDVKMKEKGDIPEGYSVSREKKERFSLILESASTNQTSMYLCASSYNPGQGSYNEQFFGPGTRLTVL.

The chain uses TRBV27 and TRBJ2-3; no clear D gene. From germline, CDR1 is MNHEY and CDR2 SMNVEV (reference sequence). V was cut by 3 bases and J by 6 bases, with 13 bases left in between. CDR3 length: 14 residues. CDR3 DNA sequence: TGTGCCAGCAGTTTCGCTAGTGGTATGGATACGCAGTATTTT. Residues: CASSFASGMDTQYF.

The chain is built from TRBV13 and TRBJ2-1, with 7 nucleotides matching TRBD1. The germline V gene encodes CDR1 PRHDT and CDR2 FYEKMQ (reference sequence). The CDR3 length is 15 residues. With V trimmed by 5 bases and J by 4 bases, 8 bases remained unmatched. The CDR3 loop is CASSDRDSRYNEQFF. The CDR3 DNA reads as TGTGCCAGCAGCGATCGGGACAGTAGATACAATGAGCAGTTCTTC.